The TCR beta chain under discussion was sequenced for a study of cytomegalovirus exposure and HLA in healthy donors. Points from the study as a whole: Researchers reported from a later analysis that most CMV-associated TCR beta chains appeared HLA-restricted.

The primer mix had 60 Vbeta and 13 Jbeta primers. Only in-frame clones appear in the TCRdb table, and some are missing; sequencing was by immunoSEQ multiplex PCR. Altogether some 200,000 clones are present, about three quarters being singletons, with the ten largest covering about 2.9%. The CDR3 is 17 residues long. Germline lookup yields CDR1 SGHVS and CDR2 FNYEAQ. V was shortened by 5 bases and J by 2 bases, with 20 bases between the two germline ends. For this clone: The target antigen is unknown.

This sequence was found in a female donor in good health and CMV-seronegative. The material sequenced was PBMCs. The rearrangement uses TRBV7-6 and TRBJ2-3; the D gene is possibly TRBD2 (6 bases). The chain's CDR3 is CASSPLSAGKSTDTQYF. As DNA, the CDR3 is TGTGCCAGCAGCCCCCTATCTGCGGGGAAATCCACAGATACGCAGTATTTT.